The rows below give T cell receptor beta chains drawn from one sample of a study of identical twins. TCRdb passed the 5' RACE reads through MiXCR, listing each CDR3 protein once. This repertoire shows a few hundred thousand distinct CDR3 sequences, roughly an eighth found once; its top ten account for 0.8% to 1%. The same data also went into a second study, on yellow fever vaccine responses in identical twins.

Sequencing was done on a sample of CD4+ T cells sorted from blood. These receptors originate from a woman between 18 and 30 years old in good health. The CDR3 runs from the conserved cysteine through the conserved F or W. D genes are given only for firm matches. For some rows the clone size is stated as once, few or many, or as a class when expanded; others skip it.

abundance: few; d_gene: TRBD2; j_gene: TRBJ2-7; v_gene: TRBV28; CDR3aa: CASSLGTSVSSYEQYF; CDR3nt: TGTGCCAGCAGTTTAGGGACTAGCGTGAGCTCCTACGAGCAGTACTTC
abundance: .; d_gene: TRBD2; j_gene: TRBJ2-1; v_gene: TRBV28; CDR3aa: CASRASGPYNEQFF; CDR3nt: TGTGCCAGCAGAGCTAGCGGCCCCTACAATGAGCAGTTCTTC
abundance: few; d_gene: .; j_gene: TRBJ2-5; v_gene: TRBV28; CDR3aa: CASSFLRGGRETQYF; CDR3nt: TGTGCCAGCAGTTTTTTGAGGGGGGGCCGGGAGACCCAGTACTTC
abundance: few; d_gene: TRBD1; j_gene: TRBJ2-3; v_gene: TRBV9; CDR3aa: CASSVDREPDTQYF; CDR3nt: TGTGCCAGCAGCGTGGACAGGGAGCCAGATACGCAGTATTTT
abundance: .; d_gene: .; j_gene: TRBJ2-3; v_gene: TRBV11-2; CDR3aa: CASSQGAERADTQYF; CDR3nt: TGTGCCAGCAGCCAAGGAGCGGAGAGGGCAGATACGCAGTATTTT
abundance: many; d_gene: TRBD2; j_gene: TRBJ2-2; v_gene: TRBV29-1; CDR3aa: CSVRLAGAPGELFF; CDR3nt: TGCAGCGTCAGACTAGCGGGAGCCCCCGGGGAGCTGTTTTTT
abundance: few; d_gene: .; j_gene: TRBJ1-2; v_gene: TRBV6-5; CDR3aa: CASSYSADIYGYTF; CDR3nt: TGTGCCAGCAGTTACTCGGCGGACATCTATGGCTACACCTTC
abundance: .; d_gene: .; j_gene: TRBJ2-1; v_gene: TRBV20-1; CDR3aa: CSPTLGGGEQFF; CDR3nt: TGCAGTCCCACTCTTGGGGGTGGAGAGCAGTTCTTC
abundance: .; d_gene: .; j_gene: TRBJ2-7; v_gene: TRBV5-6; CDR3aa: CASSLGDWYEQYF; CDR3nt: TGTGCCAGCAGCTTGGGGGATTGGTACGAGCAGTACTTC
abundance: .; d_gene: TRBD1; j_gene: TRBJ2-1; v_gene: TRBV10-3; CDR3aa: CAIDSRTGGGSSYNEQFF; CDR3nt: TGTGCCATTGATTCCCGGACAGGGGGGGGAAGCTCCTACAATGAGCAGTTCTTC
abundance: .; d_gene: .; j_gene: TRBJ2-7; v_gene: TRBV7-8; CDR3aa: CASSLADQQYEQYF; CDR3nt: TGTGCCAGCAGCTTAGCGGACCAACAATACGAGCAGTACTTC
abundance: .; d_gene: .; j_gene: TRBJ2-7; v_gene: TRBV7-2; CDR3aa: CASSFSRSYEQYF; CDR3nt: TGTGCCAGCAGCTTTTCTAGGTCCTACGAGCAGTACTTC
abundance: .; d_gene: .; j_gene: TRBJ2-1; v_gene: TRBV5-5; CDR3aa: CASSPRVSSSYNEQFF; CDR3nt: TGTGCCAGCAGCCCCCGGGTCTCCAGCTCCTACAATGAGCAGTTCTTC
abundance: few; d_gene: TRBD1; j_gene: TRBJ1-1; v_gene: TRBV5-5; CDR3aa: CASSLVDRGNTEAFF; CDR3nt: TGTGCCAGCAGCTTGGTTGACAGGGGGAACACTGAAGCTTTCTTT
abundance: .; d_gene: .; j_gene: TRBJ2-3; v_gene: TRBV9; CDR3aa: CASSVGYSNTQYF; CDR3nt: TGTGCCAGCAGCGTAGGATATTCCAATACGCAGTATTTT
abundance: many; d_gene: .; j_gene: TRBJ2-2; v_gene: TRBV4-3; CDR3aa: CASSPKSSGTSTGELFF; CDR3nt: TGCGCCAGCAGCCCAAAGTCATCAGGGACTTCCACCGGGGAGCTGTTTTTT
abundance: .; d_gene: TRBD2; j_gene: TRBJ2-7; v_gene: TRBV6-1; CDR3aa: CASKPGLASYEQYF; CDR3nt: TGTGCCAGCAAACCGGGACTAGCGTCCTACGAGCAGTACTTC
abundance: .; d_gene: .; j_gene: TRBJ1-4; v_gene: TRBV30; CDR3aa: CAWSAQGLSNEKLFF; CDR3nt: TGTGCCTGGAGCGCACAGGGCTTGTCGAATGAAAAACTGTTTTTT
abundance: few; d_gene: TRBD1; j_gene: TRBJ1-4; v_gene: TRBV5-1; CDR3aa: CASSLQEGRGLEKLFF; CDR3nt: TGCGCCAGCAGCCTACAGGAGGGCAGGGGGCTCGAAAAACTGTTTTTT
abundance: .; d_gene: .; j_gene: TRBJ2-2; v_gene: TRBV20-1; CDR3aa: CSARGGTVNTGELFF; CDR3nt: TGCAGTGCTCGGGGCGGGACGGTAAACACCGGGGAGCTGTTTTTT
abundance: .; d_gene: TRBD1; j_gene: TRBJ2-3; v_gene: TRBV7-2; CDR3aa: CASSPQGQGTDTQYF; CDR3nt: TGTGCCAGCAGCCCTCAGGGACAGGGAACAGATACGCAGTATTTT
abundance: .; d_gene: .; j_gene: TRBJ2-5; v_gene: TRBV27; CDR3aa: CASSLGSKVETQYF; CDR3nt: TGTGCCAGCAGTTTAGGCTCGAAGGTAGAGACCCAGTACTTC
abundance: few; d_gene: TRBD2; j_gene: TRBJ2-2; v_gene: TRBV20-1; CDR3aa: CSALAGGPRGELFF; CDR3nt: TGCAGTGCGTTAGCGGGGGGGCCCCGCGGGGAGCTGTTTTTT
abundance: .; d_gene: TRBD2; j_gene: TRBJ2-3; v_gene: TRBV20-1; CDR3aa: CSARDPAGLAGVTTDTQYF; CDR3nt: TGCAGTGCTAGAGACCCGGCGGGACTAGCGGGAGTTACGACAGATACGCAGTATTTT
abundance: few; d_gene: TRBD2; j_gene: TRBJ2-2; v_gene: TRBV6-2/TRBV6-3; CDR3aa: CASSYGAAGGPGTGELFF; CDR3nt: TGTGCCAGCAGTTACGGGGCCGCGGGAGGGCCGGGCACCGGGGAGCTGTTTTTT
abundance: .; d_gene: .; j_gene: TRBJ2-1; v_gene: TRBV3-1; CDR3aa: CASSQEMAGYNEQFF; CDR3nt: TGTGCCAGCAGCCAAGAGATGGCAGGTTACAATGAGCAGTTCTTC
abundance: .; d_gene: TRBD1; j_gene: TRBJ1-5; v_gene: TRBV2; CDR3aa: CASSTGGPSNQPQHF; CDR3nt: TGTGCCAGCAGTACAGGGGGTCCTAGCAATCAGCCCCAGCATTTT
abundance: few; d_gene: .; j_gene: TRBJ2-3; v_gene: TRBV20-1; CDR3aa: CSAIEWGGLTDTQYF; CDR3nt: TGCAGTGCCATCGAGTGGGGCGGACTCACAGATACGCAGTATTTT
abundance: .; d_gene: TRBD1; j_gene: TRBJ1-6; v_gene: TRBV10-3; CDR3aa: CAISELDRVGSPLHF; CDR3nt: TGTGCCATCAGTGAGTTGGACAGGGTCGGGTCACCCCTCCACTTT
abundance: few; d_gene: .; j_gene: TRBJ2-7; v_gene: TRBV20-1; CDR3aa: CSASAQGYYEQYF; CDR3nt: TGCAGTGCTAGTGCGCAGGGGTACTACGAGCAGTACTTC
abundance: .; d_gene: .; j_gene: TRBJ2-7; v_gene: TRBV20-1; CDR3aa: CSAQTISTYEQYF; CDR3nt: TGCAGTGCACAAACCATATCCACCTACGAGCAGTACTTC